The next 25 T cell receptor beta chains were all read from a single sample in a study of blood T cell repertoires in COVID-19. Assay used: immunoSEQ multiplex PCR; TCRdb lists only in-frame clones, some missing. This table has around 200,000 clones, approximately 80% appearing once. Sequencing was carried out using peripheral blood. Receptors were obtained from a human donor in a cohort sampled during active COVID-19.

CDR3 in amino acids: CASTQSGLRKETQYF. CDR3 DNA sequence: TGTGCCAGCACCCAGTCGGGACTAAGAAAAGAGACCCAGTACTTC. The J gene is TRBJ2-5, the V gene TRBV2, with 7 bases aligning to TRBD2. The junction had 11 bases not matched to a gene; V was cut back by 7 bases and J by 3 bases. The CDR3 sequence is 15 residues long. The germline V gene has CDR1 SNHLY and CDR2 FYNNEI. The entire variable domain, with the rest obtained from reference TRBV2 and TRBJ2-5, is as follows: EPEVTQTPSHQVTQMGQEVILRCVPISNHLYFYWYRQILGQKVEFLVSFYNNEISEKSEIFDDQFSVERPDGSNFTLKIRSTKLEDSAMYFCASTQSGLRKETQYFGPGTRLLVL.

The rearrangement links TRBV5-5 to TRBJ2-7; 12 bases map to TRBD2. Germline trimming cut 4 bases from V and 3 bases from J; bases unmatched to any gene: 17. The germline gives CDR1 SGHKS, CDR2 YYEKEE (reference sequence). This CDR3 region has 19 residues. The CDR3 is CASSARLAGASKGRYEQYF. CDR3 nucleotides: TGTGCCAGCAGCGCCCGACTAGCGGGGGCCTCCAAGGGACGCTACGAGCAGTACTTC.

The J gene is TRBJ1-1, the V gene TRBV29-1, with 9 positions matching TRBD1. Trimming took 3 bases from V and 10 from J; bases not matched to a gene: 9. Germline V gene lookup returns CDR1 SQVTM and CDR2 ANQGSEA. This CDR3 contains 13 residues. In nucleotides, the CDR3 is TGCAGCGTTGATTCCCCGGGGACAGGGCTAGCTTTCTTT. This encodes CSVDSPGTGLAFF.

The chain carries TRBV6-1 and TRBJ2-3; 7 positions match TRBD1. The CDR3 loop spans 16 amino acids. The trim removed 2 bases at V and 0 bases at J, leaving 5 bases unmatched. Germline assignment: CDR1 MNHNS and CDR2 SASEGT. The CDR3 DNA reads TGTGCCAGCAGTGAACGGGACAGAGTTAGCACAGATACGCAGTATTTT. This encodes CASSERDRVSTDTQYF.

The chain recombines TRBV11-2 with TRBJ2-1; TRBD1 might be the D (6 bases). The CDR3 spans 15 residues. Germline V gene lookup returns CDR1 SGHAT and CDR2 FQNNGV. The V end lost 2 bases, the J end lost 7 bases, and 15 bases lay between the germline ends. The CDR3 DNA sequence: TGTGCCAGCAGCTTACCCCCAGGGGTGAGGAATGAGCAGTTCTTC. Translating gives CASSLPPGVRNEQFF.

The chain recombines TRBV5-1 with TRBJ2-2, with TRBD2 matching 8 bases. With 0 bases clipped from V and 3 bases from J, the junction kept 7 bases outside the gene matches. Germline CDR1 and CDR2: SGHRS and YFSETQ. The CDR3 contains 17 residues. In nucleotides, the CDR3 is TGCGCCAGCAGCTTGGAAGGTCTAGCGGGCTACACCGGGGAGCTGTTTTTT. Residues: CASSLEGLAGYTGELFF.

The chain joins TRBV15 to TRBJ2-2; possibly TRBD2 for D (5 bases). This CDR3 contains 18 residues. With 0 bases removed from V and 7 bases from J, the gap between germline ends came to 21 bases. CDR1 LNHNV and CDR2 YYDKDF come from the germline V gene (reference sequence). CDR3 loop: CATSRDRGGGLVNGELFF. CDR3 coding DNA: TGTGCCACCAGCAGAGATAGAGGTGGCGGGTTGGTGAACGGGGAGCTGTTTTTT.

Here the CDR3 reads CASRPTTGYGYTF. The CDR3, as DNA: TGTGCCAGCAGGCCGACGACAGGTTATGGCTACACCTTC. V gene TRBV28 combines with J gene TRBJ1-2, with D perhaps matching TRBD1 (6 bases). CDR3 size: 13 residues. CDR1 is MDHEN, CDR2 SYDVKM, per germline. V lost 6 bases and J 5 bases, leaving 13 bases between the germline ends.

V is TRBV6-5 and J is TRBJ2-1, with 9 nucleotides matching TRBD1. J was trimmed by 7 bases and V by 5 bases; bases with no gene match: 6. The germline gives CDR1 MNHEY, CDR2 SVGAGI. There are 14 residues in the CDR3. CDR3 in amino acids: CASSPWTGENEQFF. The CDR3 bases are TGTGCCAGCAGTCCATGGACAGGGGAGAATGAGCAGTTCTTC.

The chain combines TRBV18 with TRBJ1-4; D is uncertain. The germline V and J ends were trimmed by 3 bases and 14 bases, with 13 bases remaining between them. Germline V gene lookup returns CDR1 KGHSH and CDR2 LQKENI. This CDR3 is 12 amino acids long. CDR3 sequence (DNA): TGTGCCAGCTCACCCCCGCGCGGAGGGCTGTTTTTT. Its protein product is CASSPPRGGLFF.

The chain recombines TRBV6-2 or TRBV6-3 with TRBJ2-2, with TRBD2 identical over 8 bases. With V trimmed by 2 bases and J by 2 bases, 7 bases remained unmatched. Germline V gene data show CDR1 as MNHEY and CDR2 as SVGEGT. CDR3 length: 17 residues. The CDR3 spells CASSYGSGGLNTGELFF. CDR3 DNA: TGTGCCAGCAGTTACGGAAGCGGGGGCCTAAACACCGGGGAGCTGTTTTTT.

The chain joins TRBV5-1 to TRBJ1-6; 8 bases line up with TRBD1. The CDR3 has 14 residues. Germline V CDR1 and CDR2: SGHRS, YFSETQ. The V and J ends lost 5 bases and 7 bases, in that order; junction bases with no gene match: 5. The CDR3: CASRTTGVNSPLHF. The CDR3 nucleotides are TGCGCCAGCAGAACGACAGGGGTCAATTCACCCCTCCACTTT.

The chain uses TRBV29-1 and TRBJ1-1; D perhaps matches TRBD1 (5 bases). This CDR3 has 11 amino acids. Trimming cost V 7 bases and J 4 bases, with 10 bases left between them. Germline lookup yields CDR1 SQVTM and CDR2 ANQGSEA. The CDR3 nucleotides are TGCAGCGGCGACAGAGGCACTGAAGCTTTCTTT. Its protein product is CSGDRGTEAFF.

The V call is TRBV11-3, the J call TRBJ2-2, with D possibly TRBD2 on 5 matching bases. Germline CDR1 is SGHNT and CDR2 is YENEEA. V lost 5 bases and J 4 bases, leaving 17 bases between the germline ends. The CDR3 runs 16 residues. The DNA of the CDR3 is TGTGCCAGCAGCCCAATGGGTACTAGGAGCACCGGGGAGCTGTTTTTT. Residues: CASSPMGTRSTGELFF.

The chain combines TRBV6-5 with TRBJ1-6; 7 bases align to TRBD1. CDR3 length: 14 residues. Germline V gives CDR1 MNHEY, CDR2 SVGAGI. The V and J ends lost 6 bases and 7 bases, in that order; junction bases with no gene match: 6. The CDR3 DNA sequence: TGTGCCAGCAGATCGACAGGGCGGAATTCACCCCTCCACTTT. Its protein product is CASRSTGRNSPLHF.

The chain joins TRBV9 to TRBJ2-1; possible D gene TRBD1, 6 bases. In germline, CDR1 is SGDLS, CDR2 YYNGEE. V shed 0 bases and J shed 0 bases, with 16 bases lying between them. The CDR3 is 18 residues long. CDR3 loop: CASSVGGQDLTSYNEQFF. The CDR3 DNA reads as TGTGCCAGCAGCGTAGGGGGGCAGGACCTGACCTCCTACAATGAGCAGTTCTTC.

As DNA, the CDR3 is TGTGCCGGAAGGACAGGGGCCATGAACACTGAAGCTTTCTTT. Translation: CAGRTGAMNTEAFF. The chain employs TRBV6-5 and TRBJ1-1; 9 nucleotides agree with TRBD1. V lost 11 bases, J lost 0 bases, and 7 bases stayed unmatched. The CDR3 has 14 amino acids. From germline, CDR1 is MNHEY and CDR2 SVGAGI.

The chain employs TRBV11-3 and TRBJ2-2; a possible D gene is TRBD2 (5 bases). CDR1 and CDR2 (germline): SGHNT, YENEEA. V was clipped by 6 bases and J by 7 bases, with 15 bases between them. There are 14 residues in the CDR3. Here the CDR3 DNA reads TGTGCCAGCAGTCCCATCCCAGAGGGCGGGGAGCTGTTTTTT. This codes for CASSPIPEGGELFF.

The V and J genes are TRBV9 and TRBJ2-3, with TRBD2 matching 9 bases. Germline-derived CDR1 and CDR2 are SGDLS and YYNGEE. This CDR3 is 16 amino acids long. Trimming took 4 bases from V and 2 from J; bases not matched to a gene: 8. CDR3 in DNA: TGTGCCAGCAGCTCCGGGCTAGCGGGATTCACAGATACGCAGTATTTT. Protein product: CASSSGLAGFTDTQYF.

A single count supports this clone. The genes are TRBV2 and TRBJ2-3; D might be TRBD2 (5 bases). The germline CDR1 and CDR2 sequences are SNHLY and FYNNEI. The CDR3 is 12 amino acids. Trimming took off 7 bases at V and 6 bases at J, with 11 bases between the two ends. As DNA, the CDR3 is TGTGCCAGCACCCCTGTAGCGGATACGCAGTATTTT. Translation: CASTPVADTQYF.

Here the CDR3 reads CASSEMTDSGNTIYF. In DNA form, the CDR3 reads TGTGCCAGCAGTGAGATGACAGACTCTGGAAACACCATATATTTT. The V call is TRBV6-1, the J call TRBJ1-3; possible D gene TRBD1, 5 bases. CDR3 size: 15 residues. Germline V gene data show CDR1 as MNHNS and CDR2 as SASEGT. Trimming cost V 3 bases and J 0 bases, with 9 bases left between them.

CDR3 DNA sequence: TGTGGCGCGGGACAGGGAGTTCCCGGGGAGCTGTTTTTT. Its translation: CGAGQGVPGELFF. The V call is TRBV19, the J call TRBJ2-2; TRBD1 agrees at 9 bases. From germline, CDR1 is LNHDA and CDR2 SQIVND (reference sequence). The CDR3 is 13 residues long.

This clone appeared once. The V call is TRBV18, the J call TRBJ2-2; D is ambiguous. Germline V gene data show CDR1 as KGHSH and CDR2 as LQKENI. With 4 bases removed from V and 3 bases from J, the gap between germline ends came to 6 bases. The CDR3 runs to 13 residues. The CDR3 DNA reads TGTGCCAGCTCACAAGACTACACCGGGGAGCTGTTTTTT. Amino acids: CASSQDYTGELFF.

The chain couples TRBV5-5 to TRBJ2-5; D possibly corresponds to TRBD2 (6 bases). V was trimmed by 4 bases and J by 2 bases, leaving 9 bases between them. Germline V lookup: CDR1 SGHKS, CDR2 YYEKEE (reference sequence). There are 13 residues in the CDR3. Here the CDR3 reads CASSLTRQETQYF. CDR3 DNA sequence: TGTGCCAGCAGCCTGACTAGGCAAGAGACCCAGTACTTC.

The chain has TRBV19 and TRBJ2-1; 7 bases match TRBD2. Per the germline V gene, CDR1 is LNHDA and CDR2 is SQIVND (reference sequence). J was trimmed by 1 base and V by 3 bases; bases with no gene match: 9. CDR3 length: 17 residues. DNA for the CDR3: TGTGCCAGTAGTATGGGACTAAAGAGGTGGTCCTACAATGAGCAGTTCTTC. Protein product: CASSMGLKRWSYNEQFF.